This TCR beta chain comes out of a study of CD8 T cells in Susac syndrome. Germline CDR1 is KGHSH and CDR2 is LQKENI. Trimming stripped 4 bases from V and 2 bases from J, with 12 bases between. The CDR3 runs to 14 residues. An amount of RNA that ranged from roughly 0.5 to 1 ug was reverse transcribed with random hexamers. TCRdb re-analysed the immunoSEQ multiplex PCR reads in MiXCR, keeping a single row per CDR3 protein. This table holds a few hundred thousand distinct CDR3 sequences, roughly 85% found once. The sequence was collected from a human donor with multiple sclerosis. The sample comprised CD8+ T cells from PBMCs. The J gene is TRBJ2-7, the V gene TRBV18, with D possibly being TRBD2 (5 bases). CDR3 in amino acids: CASSRTGKTYEQYF. In DNA, the CDR3 is TGTGCCAGCTCACGGACGGGGAAGACCTACGAGCAGTACTTC.